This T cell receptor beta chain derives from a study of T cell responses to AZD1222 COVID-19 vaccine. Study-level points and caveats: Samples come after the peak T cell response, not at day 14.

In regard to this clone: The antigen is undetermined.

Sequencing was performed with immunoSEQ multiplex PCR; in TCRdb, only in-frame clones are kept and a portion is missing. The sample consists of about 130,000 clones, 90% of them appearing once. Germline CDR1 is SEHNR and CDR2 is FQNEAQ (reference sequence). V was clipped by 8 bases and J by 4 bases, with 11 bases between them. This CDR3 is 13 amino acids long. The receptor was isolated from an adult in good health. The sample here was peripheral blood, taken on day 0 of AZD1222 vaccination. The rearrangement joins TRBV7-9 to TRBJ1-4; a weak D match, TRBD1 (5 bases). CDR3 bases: TGTGCCAGCCAAGGGGCCCTTAATGAAAAACTGTTTTTT. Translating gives CASQGALNEKLFF.